The 10 T cell receptor beta chains presented below share a single source sample, sequenced in a study of T cells expressing NK-cell markers. TCRdb re-called the 5' RACE reads and catalogs CDR3 proteins one per entry, DNA excluded. The sample has about 160,000 distinct CDR3 sequences. The sample comprised blood T cells: a sorted CD56 or NKG2C T cell subset, CD4+ or CD8+ T cells, or bulk PBMC T cells (not recorded which). The origin of the receptors is a man aged 18 to 70 in good health.

The chain joins TRBV4-1 to TRBJ2-3; there is no DNA to check the TCRdb D call of TRBD2. CDR3 length equals 16 residues. The germline V gene encodes CDR1 MGHRA and CDR2 YSYEKL. The CDR3 reads CASSQGAAGGPDTQYF.

The gene calls are TRBV7-9 and TRBJ2-7; the D call from TCRdb, TRBD2, cannot be confirmed without DNA. Germline values: CDR1 SEHNR, CDR2 FQNEAQ (reference sequence). There are 13 residues in the CDR3. The CDR3 loop is CASSITAGNEQYF.

V is TRBV5-1 and J is TRBJ2-6; TCRdb's assignment of TRBD1 cannot be checked, as there is no DNA. The V gene's germline CDR1 is SGHRS and CDR2 YFSETQ. The CDR3 covers 17 residues. The chain's CDR3 is CASSLEGSRAGANVLTF.

The chain combines TRBV20-1 with TRBJ2-7; TCRdb's D gene call, TRBD1, goes unchecked for lack of DNA. Germline V lookup: CDR1 DFQATT, CDR2 SNEGSKA (reference sequence). The CDR3 length is 13 residues. CDR3 region: CSAAPGQGAEQYF.

The gene calls are TRBV2 and TRBJ1-5; the D call of TRBD1 rests on TCRdb alone, since no DNA is present to check it. Germline values: CDR1 SNHLY, CDR2 FYNNEI. CDR3 length: 14 amino acids. The CDR3 region is CASKGGPQYQPQHF.

V gene TRBV4-1 combines with J gene TRBJ1-3; no DNA is available, so the TRBD1 call from TCRdb remains unchecked. This CDR3 region has 18 residues. In germline, CDR1 is MGHRA, CDR2 YSYEKL. The CDR3 reads CASSQGVDREQTGNTIYF.

V is TRBV20-1 and J is TRBJ2-7; TCRdb designates TRBD1, a call that cannot be tested without DNA. The CDR3 is made up of 14 amino acids. The germline gives CDR1 DFQATT, CDR2 SNEGSKA (reference sequence). The CDR3 here is CSSLFDGGTYEQYF.

V gene TRBV4-2 combines with J gene TRBJ2-3; TCRdb selects TRBD2, and the lack of DNA leaves this call unchecked. The CDR3 has 17 amino acids. Looked up from germline, CDR1 is LGHNA and CDR2 is YNFKEQ. CDR3: CASSQGASGGDTDTQYF.

CDR3: CASSYSSLGYGYTF. The rearrangement links TRBV6-5 to TRBJ1-2. This CDR3 is 14 amino acids long. Germline CDR1 reads MNHEY; CDR2 reads SVGAGI.

This chain uses TRBV4-2 with TRBJ2-3; the TCRdb D gene call, TRBD2, has no DNA to confirm it. Germline loops: CDR1 LGHNA, CDR2 YNFKEQ. The CDR3 loop spans 16 amino acids. The CDR3 loop is CASSQDWEGGQDTQYF.